This is a list of T cell receptor beta chains from one sample in a study of T cells in Graves' hyperthyroidism and ophthalmopathy. TCRdb ran MiXCR on the multiplex PCR reads and lists one entry per CDR3 protein. The table lists 500,000 to 650,000 distinct CDR3 sequences, under 20% of them singletons. The specimen was blood. Receptors were obtained from a young woman with Graves' ophthalmopathy. CDR3s include the opening cysteine and the closing phenylalanine or tryptophan. Each record gives: J gene, clone size, V gene, CDR3 protein. A clone size is listed for some rows: how often the clone was seen (once, few, many), or a class if it is expanded.

>TRBJ2-7|-|TRBV7-9
CASSWSGTDREQYF
>TRBJ2-1|many|TRBV5-6
CASSLGRGYNEQFF
>TRBJ2-2|-|TRBV9
CASRPGAGGELFF
>TRBJ1-4|-|TRBV29-1
CSVCRGLTEKLFF
>TRBJ1-2|many|TRBV5-1
CASSFDGQNYGYTF
>TRBJ2-3|-|TRBV11-2
CASSLGMRGGLDTQYF
>TRBJ1-1|once|TRBV11-2
CASSEGWEEAFF
>TRBJ2-3|-|TRBV5-4
CASSLGGLAGNTQYF
>TRBJ1-1|many|TRBV28
CASRGGQPNTEAFF
>TRBJ2-3|many|TRBV28
CASSSPGLNTQYF
>TRBJ1-1|-|TRBV28
CASIRGGPPQNTEAFF
>TRBJ2-5|-|TRBV12-3/TRBV12-4
CASAQRKYQETQYF